This T cell receptor (beta chain) was retrieved from a study of technical replicates of blood from four donors. V was trimmed by 6 bases and J by 0 bases, leaving 9 bases between them. Germline CDR1 reads SGHDN; CDR2 reads FVKESK. The CDR3 has 14 residues. TCRdb keeps only in-frame clones here, not all; method: immunoSEQ multiplex PCR. The sample shows some 79,000 clones, about 91% of them seen only once. Sequenced input: T cells isolated from PBMCs. The chain uses TRBV14 and TRBJ1-3; D may be TRBD1 (5 bases). The TCR comes from a human donor in good health. Some clones in this sample may be carry-over from other donors' samples. CDR3 in amino acids: CASRGDSSGNTIYF. CDR3 nucleotide sequence: TGTGCCAGCAGAGGAGACAGCTCTGGAAACACCATATATTTT.